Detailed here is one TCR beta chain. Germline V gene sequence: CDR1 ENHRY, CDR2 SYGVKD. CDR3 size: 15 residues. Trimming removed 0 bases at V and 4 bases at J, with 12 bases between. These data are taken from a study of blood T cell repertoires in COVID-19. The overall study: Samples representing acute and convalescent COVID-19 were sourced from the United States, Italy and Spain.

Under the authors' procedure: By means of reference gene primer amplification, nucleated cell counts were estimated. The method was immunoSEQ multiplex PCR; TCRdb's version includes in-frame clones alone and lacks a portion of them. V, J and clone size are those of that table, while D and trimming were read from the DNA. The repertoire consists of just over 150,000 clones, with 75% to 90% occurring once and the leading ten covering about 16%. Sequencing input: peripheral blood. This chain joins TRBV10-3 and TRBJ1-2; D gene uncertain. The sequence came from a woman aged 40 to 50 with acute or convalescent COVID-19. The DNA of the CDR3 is TGTGCCATCAGTGAGTCACGCGGGGTCGTCTATGGCTACACCTTC. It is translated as CAISESRGVVYGYTF.